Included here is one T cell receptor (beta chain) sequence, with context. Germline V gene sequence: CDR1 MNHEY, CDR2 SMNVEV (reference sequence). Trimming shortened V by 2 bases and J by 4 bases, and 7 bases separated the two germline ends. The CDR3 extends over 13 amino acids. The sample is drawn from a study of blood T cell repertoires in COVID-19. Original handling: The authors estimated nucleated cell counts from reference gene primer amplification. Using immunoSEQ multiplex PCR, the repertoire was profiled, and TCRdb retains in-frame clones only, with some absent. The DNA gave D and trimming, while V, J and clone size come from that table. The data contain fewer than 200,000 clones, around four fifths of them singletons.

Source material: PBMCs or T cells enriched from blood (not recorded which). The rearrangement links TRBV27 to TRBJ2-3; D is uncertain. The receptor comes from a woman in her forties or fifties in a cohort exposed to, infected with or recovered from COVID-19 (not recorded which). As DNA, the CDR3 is TGTGCCAGCAGTTTACTTAATTCAGATACGCAGTATTTT. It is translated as CASSLLNSDTQYF.